This record covers a single T cell receptor (beta chain). The data were obtained in a study of cytomegalovirus exposure and HLA in healthy donors. The germline V and J ends were trimmed by 5 bases and 2 bases, with 15 bases remaining between them. Germline V lookup: CDR1 MNHEY, CDR2 SMNVEV (reference sequence). The CDR3 is 15 residues long. The assay was immunoSEQ multiplex PCR, and TCRdb's table has in-frame clones only and misses some. The repertoire holds some 170,000 clones, approximately 86% seen once, with approximately 2.5% in the top ten. The sequence was obtained from a man younger than 35 in good health and CMV-seropositive. Sequenced sample: PBMCs. This sequence joins TRBV27 and TRBJ1-1; TRBD1 might be the D (6 bases). CDR3 nucleotide sequence: TGTGCCAGCAGTCCGTCGGGACAAGTAAACACTGAAGCTTTCTTT. Translated, it gives CASSPSGQVNTEAFF.